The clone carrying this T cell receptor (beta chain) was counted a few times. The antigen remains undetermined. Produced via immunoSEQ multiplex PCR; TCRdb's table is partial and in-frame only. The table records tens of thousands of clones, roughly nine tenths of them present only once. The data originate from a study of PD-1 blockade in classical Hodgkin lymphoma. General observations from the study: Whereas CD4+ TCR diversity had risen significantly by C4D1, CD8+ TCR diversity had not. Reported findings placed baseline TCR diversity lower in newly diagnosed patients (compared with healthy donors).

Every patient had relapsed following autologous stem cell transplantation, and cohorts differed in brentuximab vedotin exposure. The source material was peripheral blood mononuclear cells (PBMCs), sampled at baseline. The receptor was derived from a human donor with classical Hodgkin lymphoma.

The CDR3 DNA reads as TGTGCCATCACTCGGACAGGAAACACCGGGGAGCTGTTTTTT. Its translation: CAITRTGNTGELFF. The rearrangement links TRBV10-3 to TRBJ2-2; the match to TRBD1 covers 7 bases. Germline lookup yields CDR1 ENHRY and CDR2 SYGVKD. The CDR3 covers 14 residues. V shed 7 bases, J shed 2 bases, and the junction held 4 bases outside the gene matches.